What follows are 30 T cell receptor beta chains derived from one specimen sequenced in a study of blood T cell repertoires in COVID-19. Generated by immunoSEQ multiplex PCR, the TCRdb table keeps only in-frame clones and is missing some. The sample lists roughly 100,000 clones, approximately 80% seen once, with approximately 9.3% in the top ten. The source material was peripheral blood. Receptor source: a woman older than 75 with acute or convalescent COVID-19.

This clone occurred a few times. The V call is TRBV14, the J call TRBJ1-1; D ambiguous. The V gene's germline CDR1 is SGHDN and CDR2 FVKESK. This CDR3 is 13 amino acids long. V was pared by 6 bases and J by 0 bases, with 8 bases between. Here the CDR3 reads CASRRELNTEAFF. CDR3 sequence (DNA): TGTGCCAGCAGACGGGAGCTGAACACTGAAGCTTTCTTT.

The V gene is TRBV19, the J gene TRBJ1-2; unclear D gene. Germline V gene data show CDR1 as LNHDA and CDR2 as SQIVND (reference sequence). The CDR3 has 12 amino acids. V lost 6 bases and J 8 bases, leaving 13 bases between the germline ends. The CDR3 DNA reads TGTGCCAGTAGCCAACGGGCGGGCGGCTACACCTTC. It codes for CASSQRAGGYTF.

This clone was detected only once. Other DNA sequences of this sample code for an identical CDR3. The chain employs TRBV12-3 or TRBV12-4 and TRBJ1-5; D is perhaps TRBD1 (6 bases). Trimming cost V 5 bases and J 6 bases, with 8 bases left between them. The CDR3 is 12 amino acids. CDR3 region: CASSPDSQPQHF. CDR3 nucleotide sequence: TGTGCCAGCAGTCCGGACAGTCAGCCCCAGCATTTT.

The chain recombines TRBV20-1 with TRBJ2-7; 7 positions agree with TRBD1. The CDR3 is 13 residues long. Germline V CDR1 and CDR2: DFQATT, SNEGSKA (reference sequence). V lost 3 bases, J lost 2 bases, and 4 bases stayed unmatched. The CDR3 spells CSASGTVTYEQYF. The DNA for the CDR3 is TGCAGTGCTAGTGGGACAGTCACCTACGAGCAGTACTTC.

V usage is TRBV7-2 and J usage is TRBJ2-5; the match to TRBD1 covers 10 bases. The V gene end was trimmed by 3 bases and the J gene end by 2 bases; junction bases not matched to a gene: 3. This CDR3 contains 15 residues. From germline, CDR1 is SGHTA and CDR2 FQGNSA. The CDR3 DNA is TGTGCCAGCAGCTTCGACAGGGGGCCTCAAGAGACCCAGTACTTC. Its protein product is CASSFDRGPQETQYF.

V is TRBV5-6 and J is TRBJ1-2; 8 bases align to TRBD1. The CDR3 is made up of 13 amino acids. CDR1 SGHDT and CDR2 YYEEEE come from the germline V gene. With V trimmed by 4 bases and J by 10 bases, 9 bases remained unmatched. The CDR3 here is CASSPGQEKTYTF. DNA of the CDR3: TGTGCCAGCAGCCCGGGACAGGAAAAAACCTACACCTTC.

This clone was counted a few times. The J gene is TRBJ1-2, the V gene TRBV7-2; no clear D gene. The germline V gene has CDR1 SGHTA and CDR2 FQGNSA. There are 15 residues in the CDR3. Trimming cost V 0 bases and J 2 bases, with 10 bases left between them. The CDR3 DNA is TGTGCCAGCAGCTTAGCGGGAGGGATCAACTATGGCTACACCTTC. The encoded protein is CASSLAGGINYGYTF.

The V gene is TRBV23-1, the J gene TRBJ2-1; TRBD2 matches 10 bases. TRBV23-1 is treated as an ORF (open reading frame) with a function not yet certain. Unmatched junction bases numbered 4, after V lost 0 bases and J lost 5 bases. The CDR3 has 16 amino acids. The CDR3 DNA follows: TGCGCCAGCAGTCAATCGAGGACTAGCGGAGACAATGAGCAGTTCTTC. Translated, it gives CASSQSRTSGDNEQFF.

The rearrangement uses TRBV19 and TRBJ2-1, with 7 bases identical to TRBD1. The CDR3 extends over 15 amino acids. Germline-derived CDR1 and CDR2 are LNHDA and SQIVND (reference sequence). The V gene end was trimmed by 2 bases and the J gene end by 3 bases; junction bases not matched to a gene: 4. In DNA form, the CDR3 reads TGTGCCAGTAGTATAAGGCAGGGGGTCTACAATGAGCAGTTCTTC. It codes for CASSIRQGVYNEQFF.

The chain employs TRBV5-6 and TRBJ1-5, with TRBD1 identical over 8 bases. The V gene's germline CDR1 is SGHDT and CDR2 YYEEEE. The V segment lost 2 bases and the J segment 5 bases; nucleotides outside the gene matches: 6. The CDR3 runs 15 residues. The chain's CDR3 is CASSFNRGYHQPQHF. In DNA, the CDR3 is TGTGCCAGCAGCTTCAACAGGGGGTACCATCAGCCCCAGCATTTT. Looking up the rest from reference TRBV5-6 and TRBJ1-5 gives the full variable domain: DAGVTQSPTHLIKTRGQQVTLRCSPKSGHDTVSWYQQALGQGPQFIFQYYEEEERQRGNFPDRFSGHQFPNYSSELNVNALLLGDSALYLCASSFNRGYHQPQHFGDGTRLSIL.

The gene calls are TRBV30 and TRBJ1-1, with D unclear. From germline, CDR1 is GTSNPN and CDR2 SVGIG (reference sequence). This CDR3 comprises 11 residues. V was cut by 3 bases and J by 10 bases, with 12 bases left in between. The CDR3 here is CAWRAFSGAFF. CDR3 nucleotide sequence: TGTGCCTGGAGAGCATTCTCAGGAGCTTTCTTT.

This chain's CDR3 is CASSQTGKNTEAFF. CDR3 nucleotide sequence: TGTGCCAGCTCGCAGACGGGGAAGAACACTGAAGCTTTCTTT. This chain links TRBV18 with TRBJ1-1, with D unresolved. This CDR3 has 14 amino acids. The germline V gene has CDR1 KGHSH and CDR2 LQKENI. The V end was cut by 6 bases, the J end by 1 base, with 12 bases between.

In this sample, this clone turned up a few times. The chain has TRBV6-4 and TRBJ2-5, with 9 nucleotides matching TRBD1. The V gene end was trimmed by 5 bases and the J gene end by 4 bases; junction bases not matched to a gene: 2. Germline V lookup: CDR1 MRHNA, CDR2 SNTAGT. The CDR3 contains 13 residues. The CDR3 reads CASSRQGGETQYF. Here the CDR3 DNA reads TGTGCCAGCAGTCGACAGGGGGGAGAGACCCAGTACTTC.

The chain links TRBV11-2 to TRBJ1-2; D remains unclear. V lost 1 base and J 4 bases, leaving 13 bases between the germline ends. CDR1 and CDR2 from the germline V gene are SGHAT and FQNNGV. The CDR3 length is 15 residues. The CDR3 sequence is CASSLGIAVSYGYTF. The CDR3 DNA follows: TGTGCCAGCAGCTTAGGGATAGCTGTGTCCTATGGCTACACCTTC.

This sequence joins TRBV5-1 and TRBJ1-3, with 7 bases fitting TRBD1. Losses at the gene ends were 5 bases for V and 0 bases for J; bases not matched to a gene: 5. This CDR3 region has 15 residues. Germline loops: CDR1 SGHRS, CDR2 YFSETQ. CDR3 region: CASRDTGDSGNTIYF. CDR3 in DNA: TGCGCCAGCAGGGATACAGGGGACTCTGGAAACACCATATATTTT.

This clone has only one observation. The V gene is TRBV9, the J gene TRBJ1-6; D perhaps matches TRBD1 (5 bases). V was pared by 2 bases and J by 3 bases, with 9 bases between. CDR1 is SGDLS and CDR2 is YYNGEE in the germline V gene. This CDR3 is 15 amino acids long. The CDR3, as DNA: TGTGCCAGCAGCGTGGGGGGAAGCTATAATTCACCCCTCCACTTT. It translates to CASSVGGSYNSPLHF. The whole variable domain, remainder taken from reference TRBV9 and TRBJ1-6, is DSGVTQTPKHLITATGQRVTLRCSPRSGDLSVYWYQQSLDQGLQFLIQYYNGEERAKGNILERFSAQQFPDLHSELNLSSLELGDSALYFCASSVGGSYNSPLHFGNGTRLTVT.

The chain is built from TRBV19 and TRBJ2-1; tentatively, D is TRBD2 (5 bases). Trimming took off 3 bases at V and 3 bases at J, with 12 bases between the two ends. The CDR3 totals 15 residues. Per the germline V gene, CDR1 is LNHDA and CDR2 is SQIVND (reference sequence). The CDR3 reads CASSIGGQDYNEQFF. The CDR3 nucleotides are TGTGCCAGTAGTATCGGCGGGCAGGACTACAATGAGCAGTTCTTC. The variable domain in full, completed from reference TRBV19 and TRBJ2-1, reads DGGITQSPKYLFRKEGQNVTLSCEQNLNHDAMYWYRQDPGQGLRLIYYSQIVNDFQKGDIAEGYSVSREKKESFPLTVTSAQKNPTAFYLCASSIGGQDYNEQFFGPGTRLTVL.

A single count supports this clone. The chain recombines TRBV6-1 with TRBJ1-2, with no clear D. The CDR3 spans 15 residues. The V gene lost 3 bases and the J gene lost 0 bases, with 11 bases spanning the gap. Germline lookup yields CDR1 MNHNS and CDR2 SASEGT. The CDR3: CASSDLRGANYGYTF. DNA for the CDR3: TGTGCCAGCAGTGACCTCCGGGGAGCTAACTATGGCTACACCTTC.

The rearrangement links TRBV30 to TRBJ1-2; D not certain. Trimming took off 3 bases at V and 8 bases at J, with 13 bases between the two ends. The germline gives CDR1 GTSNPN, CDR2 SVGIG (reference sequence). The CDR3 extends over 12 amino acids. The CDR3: CAWSFHTMGYTF. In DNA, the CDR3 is TGTGCCTGGAGCTTCCATACTATGGGCTACACCTTC.

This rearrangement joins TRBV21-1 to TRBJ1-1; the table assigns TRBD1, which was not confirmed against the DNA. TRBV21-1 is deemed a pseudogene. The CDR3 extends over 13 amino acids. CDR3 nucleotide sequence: TGTGCCAGCAGCCCGCTGGGGGCGGAAGAAGCTTTCTTT. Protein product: CASSPLGAEEAFF.

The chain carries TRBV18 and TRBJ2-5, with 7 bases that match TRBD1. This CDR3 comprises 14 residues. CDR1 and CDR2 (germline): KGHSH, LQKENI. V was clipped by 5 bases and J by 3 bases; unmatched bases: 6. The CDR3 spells CASSALTGKETQYF. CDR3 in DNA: TGTGCCAGCTCAGCTTTGACAGGGAAAGAGACCCAGTACTTC. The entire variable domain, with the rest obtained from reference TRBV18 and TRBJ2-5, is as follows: NAGVMQNPRHLVRRRGQEARLRCSPMKGHSHVYWYRQLPEEGLKFMVYLQKENIIDESGMPKERFSAEFPKEGPSILRIQQVVRGDSAAYFCASSALTGKETQYFGPGTRLLVL.

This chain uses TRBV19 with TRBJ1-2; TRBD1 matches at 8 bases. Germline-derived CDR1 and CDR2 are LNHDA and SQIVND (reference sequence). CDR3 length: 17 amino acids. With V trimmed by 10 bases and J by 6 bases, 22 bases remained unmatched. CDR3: CATQSGGNGRRINGYTF. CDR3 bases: TGTGCCACCCAGTCAGGGGGCAACGGAAGGAGGATAAATGGCTACACCTTC.

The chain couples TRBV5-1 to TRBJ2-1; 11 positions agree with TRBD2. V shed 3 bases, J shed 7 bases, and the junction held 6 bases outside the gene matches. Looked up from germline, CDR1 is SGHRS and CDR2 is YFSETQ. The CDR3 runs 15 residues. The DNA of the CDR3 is TGCGCCAGCAGCTGGGGACTAGCGGAGGGGAATGAGCAGTTCTTC. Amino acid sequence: CASSWGLAEGNEQFF.

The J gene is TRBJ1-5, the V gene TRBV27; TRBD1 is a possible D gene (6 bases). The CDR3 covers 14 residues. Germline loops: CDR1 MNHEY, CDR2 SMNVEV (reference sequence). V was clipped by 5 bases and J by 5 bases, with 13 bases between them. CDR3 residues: CASSLQGAHQPQHF. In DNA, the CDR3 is TGTGCCAGCAGTCTACAGGGCGCTCATCAGCCCCAGCATTTT.

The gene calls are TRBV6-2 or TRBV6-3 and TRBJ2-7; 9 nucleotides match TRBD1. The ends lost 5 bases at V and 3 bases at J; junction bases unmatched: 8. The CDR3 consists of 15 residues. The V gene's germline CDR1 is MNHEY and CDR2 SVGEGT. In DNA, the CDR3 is TGTGCCAGCAGTAGTTCGGGACAGGGATTCTACGAGCAGTACTTC. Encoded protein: CASSSSGQGFYEQYF.

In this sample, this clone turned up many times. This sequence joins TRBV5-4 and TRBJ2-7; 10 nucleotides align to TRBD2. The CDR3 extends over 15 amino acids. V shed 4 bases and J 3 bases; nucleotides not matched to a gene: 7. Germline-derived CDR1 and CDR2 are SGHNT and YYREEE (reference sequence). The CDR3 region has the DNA TGTGCCAGCAGCCCCGAGCGGACTAGCGGCTACGAGCAGTACTTC. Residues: CASSPERTSGYEQYF.

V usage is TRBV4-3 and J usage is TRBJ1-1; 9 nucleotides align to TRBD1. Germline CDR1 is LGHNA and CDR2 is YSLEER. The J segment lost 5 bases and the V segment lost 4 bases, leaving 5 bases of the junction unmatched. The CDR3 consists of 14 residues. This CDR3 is CASSRGQGGTEAFF. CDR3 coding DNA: TGCGCCAGCAGCCGGGGACAGGGAGGGACTGAAGCTTTCTTT.

The CDR3 nucleotides read TGTGCCAGCAGTGCCGACAGTAACTATGGCTACACCTTC. Amino acid sequence: CASSADSNYGYTF. The chain combines TRBV12-3 or TRBV12-4 with TRBJ1-2; weak D call: TRBD1 (5 bases). The CDR3 loop spans 13 amino acids. Trimming cost V 5 bases and J 1 base, with 8 bases left between them.

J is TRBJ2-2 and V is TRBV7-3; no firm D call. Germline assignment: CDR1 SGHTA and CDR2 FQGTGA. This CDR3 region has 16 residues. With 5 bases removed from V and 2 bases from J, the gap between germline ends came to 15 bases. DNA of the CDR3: TGTGCCAGCAGCCCCGGCGGTCCGGCAAACACCGGGGAGCTGTTTTTT. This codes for CASSPGGPANTGELFF.

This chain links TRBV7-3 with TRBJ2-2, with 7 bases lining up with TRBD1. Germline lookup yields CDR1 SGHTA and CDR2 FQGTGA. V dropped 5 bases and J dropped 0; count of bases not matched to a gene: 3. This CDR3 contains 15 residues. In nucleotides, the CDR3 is TGTGCCAGCAGCCGGGACAGCGCGAACACCGGGGAGCTGTTTTTT. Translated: CASSRDSANTGELFF.